This TCR beta chain is drawn from a study of CXCR3-negative and CXCR3-positive naive CD8 T cells. Whole-study results and caveats: CXCR3-expressing naive cells carried TRB CDR3s more hydrophobic than those of CXCR3-negative naive cells. Sequencing showed both naive subsets with comparably high diversity, and memory CD8+ cells much lower.

The CDR3 is 14 amino acids. In germline, CDR1 is SQVTM, CDR2 ANQGSEA. The TRB libraries of cDNA were built by UMI-labeled 5' RACE. TCRdb processed the 5' RACE reads again and assigns one entry to each CDR3 protein, with no DNA. The sample totals over 150,000 distinct CDR3 sequences. As to this clonotype: The target antigen is unknown.

The receptor's source is a human donor in good health. Some clones in this sample may be carry-over from other donors' samples. The sequencing input was naive CXCR3+ CD8+ T cells from blood. Subset reported: CD45RO-CCR7+CD27+CD95- naive CD8+ T cells expressing CXCR3 (TNR3+). The chain uses TRBV29-1 and TRBJ2-7; TCRdb's D call of TRBD2 is untestable without DNA. CDR3 region: CSVLGLAGDYEQYF.